Shown below are 29 T cell receptor beta chains from a single sample sequenced in a study of blood T cell repertoires in COVID-19. Assay: immunoSEQ multiplex PCR; the TCRdb copy retains only in-frame clones and omits some. The table includes about 420,000 clones, 70% to 90% detected once. Source material: peripheral blood. Receptors were obtained from a man younger than 30 with COVID-19, enrolled during active disease.

The chain joins TRBV11-3 to TRBJ2-4; 7 bases match TRBD2. Germline values: CDR1 SGHNT, CDR2 YENEEA. V gave up 1 base and J gave up 8 bases; unmatched junction bases: 5. This CDR3 contains 14 residues. The CDR3 DNA is TGTGCCAGCAGCTTAGGGGTGGCGGGGGACATTCAGTACTTC. Amino acids: CASSLGVAGDIQYF.

For the CDR3, the DNA is TGTGCCAGCAGTTACAGAGGGTATCAGCCCCAGCATTTT. Its protein is CASSYRGYQPQHF. The V call is TRBV6-2 or TRBV6-3, the J call TRBJ1-5; D gene uncertain. Looked up from germline, CDR1 is MNHEY and CDR2 is SVGEGT. The CDR3 contains 13 residues. The V and J ends lost 2 bases and 5 bases respectively, with 7 bases between them.

V and J are TRBV24-1 and TRBJ2-3, with 10 bases matching TRBD1. The germline gives CDR1 KGHDR, CDR2 SFDVKD. The CDR3 loop spans 15 amino acids. The V segment lost 4 bases and the J segment 4 bases; nucleotides outside the gene matches: 4. This CDR3 is CATSDAGQGADTQYF. The CDR3 nucleotides are TGTGCCACCAGTGACGCTGGACAGGGGGCAGATACGCAGTATTTT.

The chain combines TRBV29-1 with TRBJ2-3; 7 bases are shared with TRBD1. CDR3 size: 14 residues. Germline CDR1 is SQVTM and CDR2 is ANQGSEA. Trimming took 7 bases from V and 3 from J; bases not matched to a gene: 10. The CDR3 loop is CSAVDRMRTDTQYF. CDR3 in DNA: TGCAGCGCCGTGGACAGGATGAGGACAGATACGCAGTATTTT.

J is TRBJ2-7 and V is TRBV19; 14 bases are shared with TRBD2. Trimming took 3 bases from V and 7 from J; bases not matched to a gene: 11. The length of the CDR3 is 17 residues. The germline CDR1 and CDR2 sequences are LNHDA and SQIVND (reference sequence). CDR3 in amino acids: CASSMRGGLAGVREQYF. The DNA of the CDR3 is TGTGCCAGTAGTATGAGGGGGGGACTAGCGGGAGTTCGGGAGCAGTACTTC.

The CDR3 region is CASSQGLAGGINEQFF. In nucleotides, the CDR3 is TGCGCCAGCAGCCAGGGACTAGCGGGAGGGATCAATGAGCAGTTCTTC. The chain employs TRBV10-1 and TRBJ2-1, with 16 positions matching TRBD2. With 6 bases clipped from V and 6 bases from J, the junction kept 5 bases outside the gene matches. Germline CDR1 reads WNHNN; CDR2 reads SYGVQD (reference sequence). This CDR3 is built from 16 residues.

The V and J genes are TRBV19 and TRBJ1-6, with D possibly being TRBD1 (5 bases). The CDR3 has 15 residues. Germline lookup yields CDR1 LNHDA and CDR2 SQIVND (reference sequence). V was cut by 2 bases and J by 11 bases, with 16 bases left in between. The CDR3 reads CASSITGGQGPPLHF. The DNA for the CDR3 is TGTGCCAGTAGTATAACGGGCGGACAAGGGCCACCCCTCCACTTT. The complete variable domain, with remaining parts taken from reference TRBV19 and TRBJ1-6, reads DGGITQSPKYLFRKEGQNVTLSCEQNLNHDAMYWYRQDPGQGLRLIYYSQIVNDFQKGDIAEGYSVSREKKESFPLTVTSAQKNPTAFYLCASSITGGQGPPLHFGNGTRLTVT.

On this clone itself: This specimen includes other DNA sequences encoding the same CDR3. The chain is built from TRBV12-3 or TRBV12-4 and TRBJ2-5, with 11 bases lining up with TRBD1. The CDR3 is made up of 13 amino acids. V shed 6 bases and J 5 bases; nucleotides not matched to a gene: 2. CDR3 loop: CASSRDRGETQYF. The CDR3 coding sequence is TGTGCCAGCAGCCGGGACAGGGGGGAGACCCAGTACTTC.

This clone was detected only once. The genes are TRBV5-1 and TRBJ2-6, with TRBD1 as a possible D gene (5 bases). The length of the CDR3 is 17 residues. Germline CDR1 SGHRS, CDR2 YFSETQ. Trimming took off 5 bases at V and 2 bases at J, with 17 bases between the two ends. The CDR3 loop is CASSQGEPLAGANVLTF. CDR3 DNA: TGCGCCAGCAGTCAGGGTGAACCCCTAGCTGGGGCCAACGTCCTGACTTTC.

The chain combines TRBV19 with TRBJ2-3, with D possibly matching TRBD1 (5 bases). This CDR3 has 14 residues. V was pared by 3 bases and J by 5 bases, with 12 bases between. The V gene's germline CDR1 is LNHDA and CDR2 SQIVND (reference sequence). The CDR3 loop is CASSIRVGGDTQYF. For the CDR3, the DNA is TGTGCCAGTAGTATCAGGGTCGGTGGAGATACGCAGTATTTT.

The chain combines TRBV10-3 with TRBJ1-1; D uncertain. The CDR3 extends over 15 amino acids. The germline V and J ends were trimmed by 0 bases and 5 bases, with 13 bases remaining between them. Germline values: CDR1 ENHRY, CDR2 SYGVKD. CDR3 nucleotides: TGTGCCATCAGTGAGTCAGGTCGGGGAGGGACTGAAGCTTTCTTT. It is translated as CAISESGRGGTEAFF.

This clone turned up a few times. This sequence joins TRBV19 and TRBJ2-7, with 11 bases aligning to TRBD1. Germline loops: CDR1 LNHDA, CDR2 SQIVND (reference sequence). V lost 6 bases and J lost 0; bases outside the gene matches: 7. This CDR3 has 16 residues. As DNA, the CDR3 is TGTGCCAGTAGATACTCGGGGACAGGGGGCTCCTACGAGCAGTACTTC. Translating it yields CASRYSGTGGSYEQYF.

The chain recombines TRBV5-1 with TRBJ2-7; the match to TRBD1 covers 9 bases. Germline V gives CDR1 SGHRS, CDR2 YFSETQ. The V segment lost 1 base and the J segment 3 bases; nucleotides outside the gene matches: 8. The CDR3 totals 16 residues. The CDR3 spells CASSLRGPGQGYEQYF. DNA of the CDR3: TGCGCCAGCAGCTTGAGGGGGCCGGGACAGGGCTACGAGCAGTACTTC.

This rearrangement joins TRBV7-8 to TRBJ2-2; the match to TRBD2 covers 11 bases. Trimming cost V 6 bases and J 4 bases; bases outside gene matches: 7. The germline gives CDR1 SGHVS, CDR2 FQNEAQ. The CDR3 totals 16 residues. This chain's CDR3 is CASRLLGLAGTGELFF. The CDR3 nucleotides read TGTGCCAGCAGATTACTAGGACTAGCGGGCACCGGGGAGCTGTTTTTT.

The V call is TRBV15, the J call TRBJ2-3; 10 bases match TRBD2. Germline V gene data show CDR1 as LNHNV and CDR2 as YYDKDF (reference sequence). The length of the CDR3 is 18 residues. Trimming cost V 5 bases and J 0 bases; bases outside gene matches: 11. The CDR3 loop reads CATSDAGGTSASTDTQYF. As DNA, the CDR3 is TGTGCCACCAGCGACGCGGGGGGGACTAGCGCAAGCACAGATACGCAGTATTTT.

The V and J genes are TRBV3-1 (or the pseudogene TRBV3-2) and TRBJ2-2; 8 bases match TRBD2. The CDR3 loop spans 16 amino acids. The junction had 8 bases not matched to a gene; V was cut back by 5 bases and J by 3 bases. Germline V gene data show CDR1 as LGHDT and CDR2 as YNNKEL (reference sequence). The CDR3 DNA sequence: TGTGCCAGCAGCGCATCCGGGACTAGAGACACCGGGGAGCTGTTTTTT. This codes for CASSASGTRDTGELFF.

The genes are TRBV30 and TRBJ1-6; D may be TRBD1 (6 bases). Germline lookup yields CDR1 GTSNPN and CDR2 SVGIG (reference sequence). With 0 bases removed from V and 6 bases from J, the gap between germline ends came to 18 bases. This CDR3 spans 17 amino acids. The CDR3 here is CAWSVHARTAPNSPLHF. The CDR3 coding sequence is TGTGCCTGGAGTGTACACGCTCGGACAGCCCCTAATTCACCCCTCCACTTT.

This clone showed up many times. The chain uses TRBV2 and TRBJ2-6; D might be TRBD1 (6 bases). Germline V CDR1 and CDR2: SNHLY, FYNNEI. CDR3 length: 15 residues. V lost 6 bases and J 2 bases, leaving 11 bases between the germline ends. CDR3 DNA sequence: TGTGCCAGCAGGGGGGCCAGCGCTGGGGCCAACGTCCTGACTTTC. This encodes CASRGASAGANVLTF.

This chain uses TRBV3-1 (or the pseudogene TRBV3-2) with TRBJ1-2; the match to TRBD1 covers 7 bases. J was trimmed by 6 bases and V by 7 bases; bases with no gene match: 8. Germline V gene sequence: CDR1 LGHDT, CDR2 YNNKEL (reference sequence). The CDR3 has 13 amino acids. The CDR3 DNA is TGTGCCAGCACCGCTAGAGGGGGCCATGGCTACACCTTC. Its protein product is CASTARGGHGYTF.

The chain carries TRBV7-9 and TRBJ2-7; 7 bases map to TRBD2. CDR1 and CDR2 (germline): SEHNR, FQNEAQ (reference sequence). This CDR3 is 16 amino acids long. The J segment lost 2 bases and the V segment lost 3 bases, leaving 10 bases of the junction unmatched. CDR3 nucleotides: TGTGCCAGCAGCTTCTTCGGGGGAGGGAAACCCTACGAGCAGTACTTC. This encodes CASSFFGGGKPYEQYF.

The chain joins TRBV18 to TRBJ2-7, with D possibly being TRBD1 (6 bases). Germline V lookup: CDR1 KGHSH, CDR2 LQKENI. The CDR3 loop spans 15 amino acids. V was cut by 2 bases and J by 2 bases, with 13 bases left in between. CDR3 residues: CASSPTDRHTYEQYF. DNA for the CDR3: TGTGCCAGCTCACCAACCGACAGGCACACCTACGAGCAGTACTTC.

The V call is TRBV11-2, the J call TRBJ2-7, with TRBD1 identical over 7 bases. The CDR3 contains 14 residues. The trim removed 4 bases at V and 6 bases at J, leaving 9 bases unmatched. Looked up from germline, CDR1 is SGHAT and CDR2 is FQNNGV. The CDR3 DNA reads as TGTGCCAGCAGCTCCGTGCAGGGGGAACGCGAGCAGTACTTC. This codes for CASSSVQGEREQYF.

The J gene is TRBJ2-7, the V gene TRBV10-1; 8 nucleotides match TRBD1. Germline lookup yields CDR1 WNHNN and CDR2 SYGVQD (reference sequence). V lost 0 bases and J lost 0; bases outside the gene matches: 7. The CDR3 extends over 17 amino acids. The CDR3 nucleotides read TGCGCCAGCAGTGAGTCCGGACAGGGTCGGAGCTCCTACGAGCAGTACTTC. It encodes CASSESGQGRSSYEQYF.

The rearrangement joins TRBV7-9 to TRBJ2-7, with 9 bases matching TRBD1. From germline, CDR1 is SEHNR and CDR2 FQNEAQ (reference sequence). The CDR3 is 12 amino acids. With 6 bases clipped from V and 7 bases from J, the junction kept 4 bases outside the gene matches. CDR3 sequence (DNA): TGTGCCAGCAGACAGGGGGCGGGGGAGCAGTACTTC. Translated, it gives CASRQGAGEQYF.

The J gene is TRBJ2-1, the V gene TRBV6-5, with 7 bases fitting TRBD1. CDR3 size: 14 residues. Unmatched junction bases numbered 8, after V lost 4 bases and J lost 8 bases. CDR1 is MNHEY and CDR2 is SVGAGI in the germline V gene. The CDR3: CASSSTGIGDEQFF. CDR3 nucleotides: TGTGCCAGCAGTTCGACAGGGATCGGCGATGAGCAGTTCTTC.

The chain combines TRBV11-3 with TRBJ2-5, with a possible D match to TRBD1 (5 bases). The CDR3 contains 16 residues. V lost 1 base to trimming and J lost 2 bases, with 14 bases between them. Germline V gene data show CDR1 as SGHNT and CDR2 as YENEEA. The CDR3 loop is CASSLVLQALQETQYF. CDR3 bases: TGTGCCAGCAGCTTAGTGTTACAGGCCCTACAAGAGACCCAGTACTTC. The full variable domain, in which reference TRBV11-3 and TRBJ2-5 provide the parts outside the CDR3, is EAGVVQSPRYKIIEKKQPVAFWCNPISGHNTLYWYLQNLGQGPELLIRYENEEAVDDSQLPKDRFSAERLKGVDSTLKIQPAELGDSAVYLCASSLVLQALQETQYFGPGTRLLVL.

The chain employs TRBV18 and TRBJ2-1, with TRBD2 identical over 10 bases. Germline assignment: CDR1 KGHSH and CDR2 LQKENI. This CDR3 has 15 residues. The V and J ends lost 8 bases and 8 bases, in that order; junction bases with no gene match: 12. Here the CDR3 reads CASRRLAGSLDEQFF. The CDR3 bases are TGTGCCAGCAGAAGACTAGCGGGCAGTCTCGATGAGCAGTTCTTC.

This chain connects TRBV6-5 to TRBJ1-1; D gene unclear. The CDR3 consists of 15 residues. Trimming left V 4 bases short and J 0 bases short, with 12 bases between. The germline CDR1 and CDR2 sequences are MNHEY and SVGAGI. The CDR3 loop is CASSSPASMNTEAFF. CDR3 sequence (DNA): TGTGCCAGCAGTTCTCCCGCGAGCATGAACACTGAAGCTTTCTTT.

The chain couples TRBV3-1 (or the pseudogene TRBV3-2) to TRBJ1-2; D might be TRBD1 (5 bases). CDR1 is LGHDT and CDR2 is YNNKEL in the germline V gene (reference sequence). Trimming shortened V by 2 bases and J by 4 bases, and 14 bases separated the two germline ends. The CDR3 is 15 residues long. CDR3 DNA: TGTGCCAGCAGCCAATATGGTAAGACAGTCTATGGCTACACCTTC. Its translation is CASSQYGKTVYGYTF.